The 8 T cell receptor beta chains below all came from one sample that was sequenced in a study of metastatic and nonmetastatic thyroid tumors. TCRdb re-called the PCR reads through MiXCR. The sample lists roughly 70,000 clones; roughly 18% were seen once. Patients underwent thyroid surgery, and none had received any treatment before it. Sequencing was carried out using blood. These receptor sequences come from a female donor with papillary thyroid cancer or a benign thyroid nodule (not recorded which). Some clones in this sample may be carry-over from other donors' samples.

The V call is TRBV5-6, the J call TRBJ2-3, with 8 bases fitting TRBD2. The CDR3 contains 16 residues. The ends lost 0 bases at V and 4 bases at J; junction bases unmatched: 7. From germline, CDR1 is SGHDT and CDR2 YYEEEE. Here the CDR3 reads CASSLGVSGVSDTQYF. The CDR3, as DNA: TGTGCCAGCAGCTTGGGGGTTAGCGGGGTATCAGATACGCAGTATTTT.

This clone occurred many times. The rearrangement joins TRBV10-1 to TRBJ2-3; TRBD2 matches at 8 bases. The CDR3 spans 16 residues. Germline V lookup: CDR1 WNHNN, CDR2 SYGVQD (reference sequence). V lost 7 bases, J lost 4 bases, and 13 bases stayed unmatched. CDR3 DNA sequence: TGCGCCAGCAAAGTGAGTTACGGGAGGGCCCCAGATACGCAGTATTTT. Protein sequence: CASKVSYGRAPDTQYF.

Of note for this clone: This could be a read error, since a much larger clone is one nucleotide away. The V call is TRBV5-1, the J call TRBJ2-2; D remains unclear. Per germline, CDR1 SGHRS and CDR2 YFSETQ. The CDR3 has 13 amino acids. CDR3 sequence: CSSSFGNTGELFF. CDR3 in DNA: TGCTCCAGCAGCTTCGGGAACACCGGGGAGCTGTTTTTT. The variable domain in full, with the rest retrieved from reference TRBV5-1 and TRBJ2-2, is KAGVTQTPRYLIKTRGQQVTLSCSPISGHRSVSWYQQTPGQGLQFLFEYFSETQRNKGNFPGRFSGRQFSNSRSEMNVSTLELGDSALYLCSSSFGNTGELFFGEGSRLTVL.

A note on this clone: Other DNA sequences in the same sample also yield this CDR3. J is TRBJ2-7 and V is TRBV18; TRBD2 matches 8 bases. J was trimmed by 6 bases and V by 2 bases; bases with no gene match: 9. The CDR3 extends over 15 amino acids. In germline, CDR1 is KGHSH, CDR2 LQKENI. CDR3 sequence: CASSPGSGGVREQYF. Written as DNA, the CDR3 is TGTGCCAGCTCACCAGGGAGCGGGGGTGTTCGCGAGCAGTACTTC.

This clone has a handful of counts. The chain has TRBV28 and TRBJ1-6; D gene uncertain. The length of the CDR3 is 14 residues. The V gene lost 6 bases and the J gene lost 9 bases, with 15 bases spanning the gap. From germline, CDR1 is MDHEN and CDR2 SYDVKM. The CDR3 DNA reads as TGTGCCAGCAGCCCCCTGCTTCATATTTCACCCCTCCACTTT. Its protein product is CASSPLLHISPLHF.

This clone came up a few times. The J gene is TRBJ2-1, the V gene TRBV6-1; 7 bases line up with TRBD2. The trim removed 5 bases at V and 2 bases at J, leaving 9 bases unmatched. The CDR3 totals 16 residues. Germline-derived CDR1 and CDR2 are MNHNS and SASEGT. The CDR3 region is CASSLISGAPYNEQFF. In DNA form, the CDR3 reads TGTGCCAGCAGTTTAATCAGCGGGGCCCCCTACAATGAGCAGTTCTTC.

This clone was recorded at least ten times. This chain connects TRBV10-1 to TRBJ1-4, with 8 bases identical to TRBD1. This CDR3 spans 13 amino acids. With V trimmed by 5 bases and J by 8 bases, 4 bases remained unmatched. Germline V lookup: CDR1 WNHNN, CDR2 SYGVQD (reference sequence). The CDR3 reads CASSQGAGEKLFF. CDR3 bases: TGCGCCAGCAGTCAGGGGGCAGGGGAAAAACTGTTTTTT.

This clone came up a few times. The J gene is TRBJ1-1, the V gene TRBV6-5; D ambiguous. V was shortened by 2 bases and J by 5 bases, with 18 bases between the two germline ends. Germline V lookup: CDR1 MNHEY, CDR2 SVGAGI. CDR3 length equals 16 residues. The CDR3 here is CASSYSVLLVSTEAFF. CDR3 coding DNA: TGTGCCAGCAGTTACAGCGTGCTTTTGGTTTCGACTGAAGCTTTCTTT.